The rows below give T cell receptor beta chains drawn from one sample of a study of tumor-infiltrating lymphocytes in primary liver carcinoma. TCRdb fed the multiplex PCR reads into MiXCR, producing one record per CDR3 protein. The table includes under 85,000 distinct CDR3 sequences, approximately 72% detected once. Material: liver tumor tissue from sampling region 1. These receptors were obtained from a man aged 35 to 55 with primary liver carcinoma and hepatitis B virus infection. Each CDR3 is given with its conserved first and last residue. The D gene is left open where the match is weak. Some rows have no size entry. The others give once, few or many, or a class for an expanded clone.

V gene,clone size,D gene,CDR3 protein
TRBV11-2,-,-,CANSLVGRGTGELFF
TRBV11-2,-,-,CASSFDRHRVGTREPFF
TRBV11-2,-,-,CASNSSTGGNTIYF
TRBV10-3,-,TRBD1,CTIRDRAGLSGELFF
TRBV20-1,-,-,CSAASGRVAEKLFF
TRBV5-1,many,TRBD1,CASNRDRAYEQYF
TRBV7-8,many,-,CASASQALSSYNEQFF
TRBV4-1,-,-,CTSIQGRAGQETQYF
TRBV11-1,-,TRBD2,CDSSLGLAGRVDNEQFF
TRBV4-1,many,TRBD1,CASSQATGGVYGYTF
TRBV29-1,-,-,CNVAQGRGYEQYF
TRBV12-3/TRBV12-4,-,-,CAISKADSFNTDAFF
TRBV6-5,-,TRBD1,CASIAGTGNYDTQYF
TRBV30,many,-,CAWSVGQTHEQYF
TRBV18,once,TRBD1,CASSPQHKTGSRGYEQYF
TRBV5-1,few,-,CASSLDPGTLRRAHYGYTF
TRBV6-1,-,TRBD2,CANSVGPREAWETQYF
TRBV7-8,many,-,CASSLVRGEQYF
TRBV10-2,many,-,CASRRDTNTGELFF
TRBV29-1,-,-,CSVDQQVTGELFF
TRBV12-3/TRBV12-4,-,-,CASRPTCVTCEQYF
TRBV11-2,once,TRBD1,CASGSDRSYNGQFF
TRBV5-4,-,-,CTSSPEAVTSSYNEQFF
TRBV11-2,-,-,CASSSARGRMYEQYF
TRBV5-6,-,TRBD1,CASSSRDSPSFHNEQFF
TRBV4-1,-,-,CASSQGYSDQSQHF